This entry features one TCR beta chain sequence. The source of the sample is a study of PD-L1 blockade in urothelial cancer. Study-wide background: The study started patients on atezolizumab in the mid-2010s, giving 1,200 mg intravenously every 3 weeks.

The assay was immunoSEQ multiplex PCR, and TCRdb's table has in-frame clones only and misses some. The sample carries approximately 37,000 clones, around 88% recorded once. The J segment lost 2 bases and the V segment lost 3 bases, leaving 21 bases of the junction unmatched. Germline V gene lookup returns CDR1 SQVTM and CDR2 ANQGSEA. The CDR3 has 20 residues. Source: PBMCs, taken around atezolizumab (anti-PD-L1) treatment. This TCR was recovered from a man in his sixties with urothelial cancer. V and J are TRBV29-1 and TRBJ2-7; 11 bases are a match to TRBD1. In nucleotides, the CDR3 is TGCAGCGTTGATGATGGGGTTACTCCGGGACAGGGGGTCAGAACCTACGAGCAGTACTTC. Its translation: CSVDDGVTPGQGVRTYEQYF.